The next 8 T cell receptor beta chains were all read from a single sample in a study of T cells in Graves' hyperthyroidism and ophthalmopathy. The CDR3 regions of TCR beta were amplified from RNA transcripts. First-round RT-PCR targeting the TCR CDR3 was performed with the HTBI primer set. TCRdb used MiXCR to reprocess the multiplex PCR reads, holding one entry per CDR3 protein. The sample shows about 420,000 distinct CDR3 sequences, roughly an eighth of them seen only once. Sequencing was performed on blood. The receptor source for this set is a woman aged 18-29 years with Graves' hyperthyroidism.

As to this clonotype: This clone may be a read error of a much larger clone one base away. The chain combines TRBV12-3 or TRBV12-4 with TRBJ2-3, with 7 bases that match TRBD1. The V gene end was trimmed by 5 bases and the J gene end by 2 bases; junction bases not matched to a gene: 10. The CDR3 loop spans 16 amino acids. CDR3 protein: CASSPPPGQFTDTQYF. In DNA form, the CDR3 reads TGTGCCAGCAGTCCCCCCCCGGGACAGTTCACAGATACGCAGTATTTT.

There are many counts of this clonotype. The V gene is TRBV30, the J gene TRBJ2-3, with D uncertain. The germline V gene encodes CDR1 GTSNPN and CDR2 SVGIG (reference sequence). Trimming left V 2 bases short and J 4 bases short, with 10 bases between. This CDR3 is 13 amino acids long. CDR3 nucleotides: TGTGCCTGGAGTAAGGCGAGGTCAGATACGCAGTATTTT. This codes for CAWSKARSDTQYF.

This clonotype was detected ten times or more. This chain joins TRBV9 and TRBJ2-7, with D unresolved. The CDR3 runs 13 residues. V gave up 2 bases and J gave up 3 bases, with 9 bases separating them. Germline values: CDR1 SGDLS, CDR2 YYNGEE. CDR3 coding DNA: TGTGCCAGCAGCGTTGCGTCGAACTACGAGCAGTACTTC. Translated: CASSVASNYEQYF. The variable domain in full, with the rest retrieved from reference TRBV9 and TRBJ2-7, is DSGVTQTPKHLITATGQRVTLRCSPRSGDLSVYWYQQSLDQGLQFLIQYYNGEERAKGNILERFSAQQFPDLHSELNLSSLELGDSALYFCASSVASNYEQYFGPGTRLTVT.

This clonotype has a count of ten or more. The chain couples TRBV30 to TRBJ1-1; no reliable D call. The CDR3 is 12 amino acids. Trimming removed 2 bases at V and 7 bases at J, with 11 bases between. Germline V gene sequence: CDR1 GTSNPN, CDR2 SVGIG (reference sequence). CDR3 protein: CAWSLQANEAFF. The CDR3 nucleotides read TGTGCCTGGAGTCTGCAGGCTAATGAAGCTTTCTTT.

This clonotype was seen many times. CDR3 residues: CASSPVTSGFFGELFF. In nucleotides, the CDR3 is TGTGCCAGCAGCCCGGTGACTAGCGGGTTTTTCGGGGAGCTGTTTTTT. The gene calls are TRBV3-1 and TRBJ2-2; the match to TRBD2 covers 10 bases. This CDR3 spans 16 amino acids. V lost 4 bases, J lost 7 bases, and 9 bases stayed unmatched. Germline V gene sequence: CDR1 LGHDT, CDR2 YNNKEL (reference sequence).

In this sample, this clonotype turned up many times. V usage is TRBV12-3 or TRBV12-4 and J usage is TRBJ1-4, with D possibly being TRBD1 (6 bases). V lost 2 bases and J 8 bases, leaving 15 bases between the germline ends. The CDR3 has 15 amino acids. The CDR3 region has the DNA TGTGCCAGCAGTTTACTGGGGGGCCCGGGGGAAAAACTGTTTTTT. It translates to CASSLLGGPGEKLFF.

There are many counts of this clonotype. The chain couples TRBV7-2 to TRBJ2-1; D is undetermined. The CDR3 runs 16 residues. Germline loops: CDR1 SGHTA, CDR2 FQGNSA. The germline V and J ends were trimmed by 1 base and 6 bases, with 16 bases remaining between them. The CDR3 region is CASSLDSLARINEQFF. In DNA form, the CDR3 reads TGTGCCAGCAGCTTAGATAGCTTGGCGAGAATCAATGAGCAGTTCTTC.

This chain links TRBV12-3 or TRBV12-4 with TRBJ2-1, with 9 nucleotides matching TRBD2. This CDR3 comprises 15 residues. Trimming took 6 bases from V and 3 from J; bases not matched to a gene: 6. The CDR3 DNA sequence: TGTGCCAGCAGCTCAGCGGGAGGCTACTACAATGAGCAGTTCTTC. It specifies CASSSAGGYYNEQFF.